The rows below give T cell receptor beta chains drawn from one sample of a study of cytomegalovirus exposure and HLA in healthy donors. Some clones are missing from TCRdb's copy, which holds only in-frame ones; the method was immunoSEQ multiplex PCR. The table has about 120,000 clones, around 65% seen once. Material: PBMCs. All receptors derive from a young man in good health and CMV-seronegative. The CDR3 runs from the conserved cysteine through the conserved F or W. D genes are given only for firm matches. The listing skips clone size in some rows; elsewhere it reads once, few, many or a size class.

v_gene,j_gene,d_gene,abundance,CDR3aa,CDR3nt
TRBV10-3,TRBJ1-1,-,-,CAISAGTEAFF,TGTGCCATCAGCGCCGGGACTGAAGCTTTCTTT
TRBV19,TRBJ1-1,-,once,CASSSQSNTEAFF,TGTGCCAGTAGTTCACAGAGCAACACTGAAGCTTTCTTT
TRBV2,TRBJ1-1,TRBD1,-,CARRGQGKGKTEAFF,TGTGCCAGGAGAGGACAGGGGAAGGGGAAAACTGAAGCTTTCTTT
TRBV7-2,TRBJ2-7,-,-,CASSLAPWAEQYF,TGTGCCAGCAGCTTAGCTCCGTGGGCAGAGCAGTACTTC
TRBV6-1,TRBJ1-1,-,-,CASNAMVNSEAFF,TGTGCCAGTAATGCGATGGTGAACTCTGAAGCTTTCTTT
TRBV5-6,TRBJ2-1,TRBD2,-,CASSFSGPSYNEQFF,TGTGCCAGCAGCTTTAGCGGGCCCTCCTACAATGAGCAGTTCTTC
TRBV5-1,TRBJ1-1,TRBD1,few,CASRLAIVTGVNTEAFF,TGCGCCAGCCGCTTGGCCATAGTGACAGGGGTGAACACTGAAGCTTTCTTT
TRBV29-1,TRBJ2-3,TRBD2,-,CSTGLAGTDTQYF,TGCAGTACAGGACTAGCGGGGACAGATACGCAGTATTTT
TRBV5-4,TRBJ2-7,TRBD1,-,CASSQGTGGAYEQYF,TGTGCCAGCAGCCAAGGGACAGGGGGCGCCTACGAGCAGTACTTC
TRBV18,TRBJ1-1,-,-,CASSYREAFF,TGTGCCAGCTCTTACAGAGAAGCTTTCTTT
TRBV29-1,TRBJ1-5,-,-,CSVISGDFNQPQHF,TGCAGCGTTATATCGGGGGATTTCAATCAGCCCCAGCATTTT
TRBV9,TRBJ2-6,-,few,CASSVASGANVLTF,TGTGCCAGCAGCGTAGCTTCGGGGGCCAACGTCCTGACTTTC
TRBV4-2,TRBJ1-1,-,-,CASSPPGTSNTEAFF,TGTGCCAGCAGCCCCCCCGGGACATCGAACACTGAAGCTTTCTTT
TRBV19,TRBJ1-2,TRBD1,-,CASMERGTAYGYTF,TGTGCCAGTATGGAGCGAGGGACAGCCTATGGCTACACCTTC
TRBV10-3,TRBJ2-2,TRBD2,few,CAINRGGTGNTGELFF,TGTGCCATCAACCGGGGGGGAACTGGGAACACCGGGGAGCTGTTTTTT
TRBV5-1,TRBJ2-1,-,-,CASCPSTNEQFF,TGCGCCAGCTGCCCAAGTACAAATGAGCAGTTCTTC
TRBV4-1,TRBJ1-1,-,-,CASSQDPVANTEAFF,TGCGCCAGCAGCCAAGATCCAGTGGCCAACACTGAAGCTTTCTTT
TRBV6-6,TRBJ1-5,-,few,CASKSQQAHQPQHF,TGTGCCAGCAAGAGTCAACAGGCTCATCAGCCCCAGCATTTT
TRBV9,TRBJ2-4,-,-,CASSPGGSGSAKNIQYF,TGTGCCAGCAGCCCCGGAGGATCGGGTAGCGCCAAAAACATTCAGTACTTC
TRBV4-2,TRBJ2-7,TRBD1,few,CASSLQGASSYEQYF,TGTGCCAGCAGTTTACAGGGGGCGTCCTCCTACGAGCAGTACTTC
TRBV18,TRBJ2-1,TRBD2,-,CASSPQGPGLAGDEQFF,TGTGCCAGCTCACCTCAAGGACCGGGACTAGCGGGCGATGAGCAGTTCTTC
TRBV6-1,TRBJ2-5,-,-,CASRTNLGQLVPQYF,TGTGCCAGCAGAACGAACCTGGGGCAGCTTGTGCCCCAGTACTTC
TRBV27,TRBJ2-3,TRBD1,-,CASSQQGAFTDTQYF,TGTGCCAGCAGCCAACAGGGGGCATTCACAGATACGCAGTATTTT
TRBV28,TRBJ2-7,-,-,CASSSGAQQYF,TGTGCCAGCAGTTCAGGGGCCCAGCAGTACTTC
TRBV5-4,TRBJ2-6,-,-,CASSFRGSSGANVLTF,TGTGCCAGCAGCTTCAGGGGAAGCTCTGGGGCCAACGTCCTGACTTTC
TRBV6-6,TRBJ1-1,-,-,CASRPNRPTEAFF,TGTGCCAGCAGGCCTAACAGGCCAACTGAAGCTTTCTTT
TRBV7-8,TRBJ1-3,-,-,CASSWRAENTIYF,TGTGCCAGCAGCTGGAGGGCGGAAAACACCATATATTTT
TRBV6-1,TRBJ2-2,TRBD1,-,CASSRLQGTGELFF,TGTGCCAGCAGTAGATTACAGGGGACCGGGGAGCTGTTTTTT
TRBV6-5,TRBJ2-3,-,once,CASRPGVADTQYF,TGTGCCAGCAGGCCCGGGGTTGCAGATACGCAGTATTTT
TRBV4-1,TRBJ2-7,TRBD1,-,CASSPGRDSVAYEQYF,TGCGCCAGCAGCCCGGGCCGGGACAGCGTAGCCTACGAGCAGTACTTC
TRBV5-4,TRBJ2-7,TRBD1,few,CATSDRGKTYEQYF,TGTGCCACGTCAGACAGGGGCAAAACCTACGAGCAGTACTTC
TRBV7-9,TRBJ2-7,-,few,CSSSLGLYEQYF,TGTTCCAGCAGCTTGGGCCTCTACGAGCAGTACTTC
TRBV6-5,TRBJ2-3,TRBD2,-,CASKAGLAGDTQYF,TGTGCCAGCAAAGCGGGGCTAGCGGGGGATACGCAGTATTTT
TRBV7-9,TRBJ2-1,TRBD2,-,CASSSTPLAWEQFF,TGTGCCAGCAGCTCAACCCCACTAGCGTGGGAGCAGTTCTTC
TRBV28,TRBJ2-4,-,-,CASSSLQVNFDIQYF,TGTGCCAGCAGTTCGCTTCAGGTCAACTTTGACATTCAGTACTTC
TRBV5-1,TRBJ2-7,TRBD1,few,CASSPGQGFHEQYF,TGCGCCAGCAGCCCTGGACAGGGGTTCCACGAGCAGTACTTC
TRBV6-5,TRBJ2-1,-,-,CASSLLGVPGKQFF,TGTGCCAGCAGCCTGTTAGGTGTTCCGGGGAAGCAGTTCTTC
TRBV5-6,TRBJ2-7,-,-,CAGGRTSYEQYF,TGTGCCGGAGGACGGACCTCCTACGAGCAGTACTTC
TRBV11-2,TRBJ2-7,-,-,CASSLSERRVSYEQYF,TGTGCCAGCAGCTTATCGGAGAGACGGGTGTCCTACGAGCAGTACTTC
TRBV5-6,TRBJ1-2,TRBD1,-,CASSLAGTDYGYTF,TGTGCCAGCAGCTTGGCGGGGACAGACTATGGCTACACCTTC
TRBV12-2,TRBJ2-2,-,-,CASRLAGQKNTGELFF,TGTGCAAGTCGCTTAGCGGGACAAAAGAACACCGGGGAGCTGTTTTTT
TRBV9,TRBJ1-1,-,few,CASSLTGSDRNTEAFF,TGTGCCAGCAGCCTTACGGGCTCCGACAGGAACACTGAAGCTTTCTTT
TRBV5-1,TRBJ2-5,TRBD1,-,CASSKGTGEETQYF,TGCGCCAGCAGCAAAGGGACAGGGGAAGAGACCCAGTACTTC
TRBV7-9,TRBJ2-1,TRBD1,few,CASSSDRGRSADEQFF,TGTGCCAGCAGCTCAGACAGGGGGCGATCTGCAGATGAGCAGTTCTTC
TRBV27,TRBJ1-2,-,-,CASSLKGNYGYTF,TGTGCCAGCAGTTTAAAGGGGAACTATGGCTACACCTTC